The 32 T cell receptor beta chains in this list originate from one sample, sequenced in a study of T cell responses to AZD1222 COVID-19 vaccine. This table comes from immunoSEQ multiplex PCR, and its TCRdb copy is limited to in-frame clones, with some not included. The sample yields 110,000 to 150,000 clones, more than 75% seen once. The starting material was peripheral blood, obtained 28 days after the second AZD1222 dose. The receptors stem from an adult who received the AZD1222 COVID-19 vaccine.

CDR3 in DNA: TGTGCCAGCCTCGACAGGGGGCGCTTGTACGAGGGGAGTGAGGCCTATGGCTACACCTTC. This sequence encodes CASLDRGRLYEGSEAYGYTF. The chain links TRBV28 to TRBJ1-2, with 10 bases aligning to TRBD1. In germline, CDR1 is MDHEN, CDR2 SYDVKM. V shed 8 bases and J 4 bases; nucleotides not matched to a gene: 25. The CDR3 totals 20 residues.

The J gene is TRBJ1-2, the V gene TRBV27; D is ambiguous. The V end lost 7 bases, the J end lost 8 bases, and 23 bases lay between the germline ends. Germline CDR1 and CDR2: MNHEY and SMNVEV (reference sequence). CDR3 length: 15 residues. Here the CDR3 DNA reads TGTGCCAGCACCCGGGTCGACCTTTCTTATATAGGCTACACCTTC. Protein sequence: CASTRVDLSYIGYTF.

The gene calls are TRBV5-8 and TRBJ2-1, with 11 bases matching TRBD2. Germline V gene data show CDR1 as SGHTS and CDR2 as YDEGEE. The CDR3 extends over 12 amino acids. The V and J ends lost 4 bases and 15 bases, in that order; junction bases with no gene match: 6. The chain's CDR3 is CASSPTSGSTFF. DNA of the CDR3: TGTGCCAGCAGCCCCACTAGCGGGAGTACGTTCTTC.

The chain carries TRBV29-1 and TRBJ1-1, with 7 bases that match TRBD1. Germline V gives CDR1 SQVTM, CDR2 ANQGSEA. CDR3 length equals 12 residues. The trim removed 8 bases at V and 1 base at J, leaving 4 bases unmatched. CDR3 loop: CSFRTGNTEAFF. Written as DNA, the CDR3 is TGCAGCTTCCGGACAGGGAACACTGAAGCTTTCTTT.

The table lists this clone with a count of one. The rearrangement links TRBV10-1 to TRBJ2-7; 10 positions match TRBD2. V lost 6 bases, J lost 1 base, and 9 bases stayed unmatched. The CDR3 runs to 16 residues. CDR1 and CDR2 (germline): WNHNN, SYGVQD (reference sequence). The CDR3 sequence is CASSQGRLAGSYEQYF. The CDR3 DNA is TGCGCCAGCAGCCAGGGTCGACTAGCGGGTTCCTACGAGCAGTACTTC.

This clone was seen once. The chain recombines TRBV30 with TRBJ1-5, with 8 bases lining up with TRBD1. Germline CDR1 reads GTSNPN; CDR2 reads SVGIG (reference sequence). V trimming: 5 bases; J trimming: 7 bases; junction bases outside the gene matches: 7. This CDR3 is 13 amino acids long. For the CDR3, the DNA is TGTGCCTGGGACGGACAGGGCGGACAGCCCCAGCATTTT. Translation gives CAWDGQGGQPQHF.

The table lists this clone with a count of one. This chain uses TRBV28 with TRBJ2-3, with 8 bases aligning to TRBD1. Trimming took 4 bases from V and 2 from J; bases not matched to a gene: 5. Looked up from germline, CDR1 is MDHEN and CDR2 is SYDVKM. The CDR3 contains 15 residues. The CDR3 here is CASSYRGSYTDTQYF. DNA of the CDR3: TGTGCCAGCAGTTACAGGGGGTCGTACACAGATACGCAGTATTTT.

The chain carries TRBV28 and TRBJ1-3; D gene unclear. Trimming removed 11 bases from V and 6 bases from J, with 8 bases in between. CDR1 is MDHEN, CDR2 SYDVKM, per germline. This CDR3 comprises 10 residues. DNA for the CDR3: TGTGCCTCCCGGCCAAACACCATATATTTT. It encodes CASRPNTIYF.

The CDR3 DNA follows: TGTGCCTGGAGTGTAGGAGGCTATGGCTACACCTTC. Translating gives CAWSVGGYGYTF. V usage is TRBV30 and J usage is TRBJ1-2, with D unresolved. Trimming took 0 bases from V and 4 from J, leaving 6 bases between them. The CDR3 sequence is 12 residues long. Per the germline V gene, CDR1 is GTSNPN and CDR2 is SVGIG (reference sequence).

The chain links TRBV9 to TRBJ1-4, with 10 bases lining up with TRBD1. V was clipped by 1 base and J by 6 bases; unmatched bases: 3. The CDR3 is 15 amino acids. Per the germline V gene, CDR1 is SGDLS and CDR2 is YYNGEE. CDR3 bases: TGTGCCAGCAGCGTATCTGGGACAGGGGATGAAAAACTGTTTTTT. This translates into CASSVSGTGDEKLFF.

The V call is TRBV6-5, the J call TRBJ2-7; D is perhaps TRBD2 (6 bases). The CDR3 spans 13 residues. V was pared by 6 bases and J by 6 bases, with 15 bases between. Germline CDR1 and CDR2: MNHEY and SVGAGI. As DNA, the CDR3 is TGTGCCAGCAGGCCTCTCCAGGGACTCGAGCAGTACTTC. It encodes CASRPLQGLEQYF.

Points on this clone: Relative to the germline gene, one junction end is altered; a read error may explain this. The CDR3: CASSLGGGAADTQYF. CDR3 nucleotides: TGTGCTAGCAGCTTAGGCGGGGGGGCCGCAGATACGCAGTATTTT. This chain joins TRBV7-7 and TRBJ2-3; 9 bases are a match to TRBD2. CDR1 is SSHAT and CDR2 is FNYEAQ in the germline V gene (reference sequence). The CDR3 runs 15 residues.

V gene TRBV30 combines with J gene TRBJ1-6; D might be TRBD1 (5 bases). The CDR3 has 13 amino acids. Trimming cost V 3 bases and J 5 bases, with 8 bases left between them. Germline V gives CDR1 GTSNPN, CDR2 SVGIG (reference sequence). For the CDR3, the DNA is TGTGCCTGGAGGGACATCGATAATTCACCCCTCCACTTT. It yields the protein CAWRDIDNSPLHF.

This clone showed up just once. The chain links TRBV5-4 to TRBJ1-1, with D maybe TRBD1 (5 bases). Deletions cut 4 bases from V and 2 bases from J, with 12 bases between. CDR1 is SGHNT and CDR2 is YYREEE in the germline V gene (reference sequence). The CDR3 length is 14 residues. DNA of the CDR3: TGTGCCAGCAGCCAGGGACGGCTAAACACTGAAGCTTTCTTT. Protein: CASSQGRLNTEAFF.

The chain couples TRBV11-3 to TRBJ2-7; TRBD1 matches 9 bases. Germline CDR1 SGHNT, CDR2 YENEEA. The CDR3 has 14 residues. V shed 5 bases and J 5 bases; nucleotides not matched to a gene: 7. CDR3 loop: CASSTGGVLNEQYF. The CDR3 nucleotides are TGTGCCAGCAGCACAGGGGGCGTTCTTAACGAGCAGTACTTC.

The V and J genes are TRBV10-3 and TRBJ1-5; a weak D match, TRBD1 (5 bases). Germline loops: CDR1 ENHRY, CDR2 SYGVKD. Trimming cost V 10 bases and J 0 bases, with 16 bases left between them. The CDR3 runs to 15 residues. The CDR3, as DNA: TGTGCCACCGATGGGGGGGACTATAGCAATCAGCCCCAGCATTTT. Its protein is CATDGGDYSNQPQHF.

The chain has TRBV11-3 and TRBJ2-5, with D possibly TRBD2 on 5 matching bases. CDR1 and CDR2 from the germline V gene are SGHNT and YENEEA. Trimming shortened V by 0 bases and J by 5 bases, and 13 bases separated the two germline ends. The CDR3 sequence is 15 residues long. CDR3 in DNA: TGTGCCAGCAGCTTAGATCGGGATCCGGGGGAGACCCAGTACTTC. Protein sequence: CASSLDRDPGETQYF.

The CDR3 reads CSAGAPYEQYF. Written as DNA, the CDR3 is TGCAGCGCCGGGGCCCCCTACGAGCAGTACTTC. The J gene is TRBJ2-7, the V gene TRBV29-1; D is possibly TRBD1 or TRBD2 (5 bases each). V was clipped by 7 bases and J by 2 bases, with 9 bases between them. Germline assignment: CDR1 SQVTM and CDR2 ANQGSEA. The CDR3 extends over 11 amino acids.

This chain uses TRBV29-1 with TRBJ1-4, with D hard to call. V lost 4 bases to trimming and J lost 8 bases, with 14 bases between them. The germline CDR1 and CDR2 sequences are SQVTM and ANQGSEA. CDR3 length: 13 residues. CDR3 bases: TGCAGCGTTGGCGGAGCCGTGAGGGAAAAACTGTTTTTT. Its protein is CSVGGAVREKLFF.

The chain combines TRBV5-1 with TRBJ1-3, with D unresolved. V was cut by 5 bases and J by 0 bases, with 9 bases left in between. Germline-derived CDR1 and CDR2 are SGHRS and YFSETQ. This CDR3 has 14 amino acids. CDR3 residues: CASRQQSSGNTIYF. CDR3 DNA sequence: TGCGCCAGCAGGCAGCAGAGCTCTGGAAACACCATATATTTT.

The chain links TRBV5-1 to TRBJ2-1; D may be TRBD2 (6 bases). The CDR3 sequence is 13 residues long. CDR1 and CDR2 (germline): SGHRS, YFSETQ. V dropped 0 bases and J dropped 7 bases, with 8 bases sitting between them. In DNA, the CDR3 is TGCGCCAGCAGCTTGGTGCGGGGAAATGAGCAGTTCTTC. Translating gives CASSLVRGNEQFF.

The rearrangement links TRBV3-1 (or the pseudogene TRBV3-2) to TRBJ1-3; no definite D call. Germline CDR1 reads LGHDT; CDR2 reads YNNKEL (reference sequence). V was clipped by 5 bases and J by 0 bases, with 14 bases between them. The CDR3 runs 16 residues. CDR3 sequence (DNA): TGTGCCAGCAGCACGCACGGTTTTAGCTCTGGAAACACCATATATTTT. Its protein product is CASSTHGFSSGNTIYF.

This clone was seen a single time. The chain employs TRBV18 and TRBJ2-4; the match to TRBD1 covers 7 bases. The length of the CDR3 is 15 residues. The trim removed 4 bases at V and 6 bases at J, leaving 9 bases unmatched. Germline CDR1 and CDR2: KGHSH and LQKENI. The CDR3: CASSLSEGARNIQYF. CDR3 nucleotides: TGTGCCAGCTCACTTTCAGAGGGGGCGAGAAACATTCAGTACTTC. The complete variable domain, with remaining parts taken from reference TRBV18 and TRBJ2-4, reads NAGVMQNPRHLVRRRGQEARLRCSPMKGHSHVYWYRQLPEEGLKFMVYLQKENIIDESGMPKERFSAEFPKEGPSILRIQQVVRGDSAAYFCASSLSEGARNIQYFGAGTRLSVL.

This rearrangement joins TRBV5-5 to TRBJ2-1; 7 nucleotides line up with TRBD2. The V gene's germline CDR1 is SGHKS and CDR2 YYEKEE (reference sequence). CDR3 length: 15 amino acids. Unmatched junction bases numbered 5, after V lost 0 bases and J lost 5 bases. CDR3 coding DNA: TGTGCCAGCAGCTTGGGCGAGCGGGGAAACAATGAGCAGTTCTTC. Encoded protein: CASSLGERGNNEQFF. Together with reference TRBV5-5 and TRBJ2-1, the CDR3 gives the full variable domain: DAGVTQSPTHLIKTRGQQVTLRCSPISGHKSVSWYQQVLGQGPQFIFQYYEKEERGRGNFPDRFSARQFPNYSSELNVNALLLGDSALYLCASSLGERGNNEQFFGPGTRLTVL.

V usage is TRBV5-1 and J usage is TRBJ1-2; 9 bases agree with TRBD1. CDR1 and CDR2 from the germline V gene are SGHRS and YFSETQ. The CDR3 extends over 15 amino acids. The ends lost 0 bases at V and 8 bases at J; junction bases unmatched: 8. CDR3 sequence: CASSLGGQGSYGYTF. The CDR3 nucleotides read TGCGCCAGCAGCTTGGGGGGACAGGGCTCATACGGCTACACCTTC.

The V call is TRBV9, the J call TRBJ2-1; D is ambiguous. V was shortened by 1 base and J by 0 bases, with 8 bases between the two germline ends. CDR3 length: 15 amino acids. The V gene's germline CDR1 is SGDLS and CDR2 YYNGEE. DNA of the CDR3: TGTGCCAGCAGCGTACTCGCGAGCTCCTACAATGAGCAGTTCTTC. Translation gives CASSVLASSYNEQFF.

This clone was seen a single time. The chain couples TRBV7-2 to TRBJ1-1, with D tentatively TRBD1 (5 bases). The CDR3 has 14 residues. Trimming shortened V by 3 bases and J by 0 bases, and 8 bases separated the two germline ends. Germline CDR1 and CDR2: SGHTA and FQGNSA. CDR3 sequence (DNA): TGTGCCAGCAGCTTGGGGGGGATGAACACTGAAGCTTTCTTT. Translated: CASSLGGMNTEAFF.

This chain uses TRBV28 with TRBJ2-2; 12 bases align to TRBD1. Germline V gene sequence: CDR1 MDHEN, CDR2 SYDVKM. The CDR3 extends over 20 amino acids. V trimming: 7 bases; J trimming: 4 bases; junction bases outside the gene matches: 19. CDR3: CASTPSGTGGGGQVTGELFF. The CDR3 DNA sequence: TGTGCCAGCACTCCCTCGGGGACAGGGGGCGGGGGTCAGGTCACCGGGGAGCTGTTTTTT.

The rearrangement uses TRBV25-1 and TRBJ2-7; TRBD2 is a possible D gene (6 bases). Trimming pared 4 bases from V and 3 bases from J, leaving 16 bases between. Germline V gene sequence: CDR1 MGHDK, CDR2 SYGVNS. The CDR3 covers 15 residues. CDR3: CASSVVGGAIYEQYF. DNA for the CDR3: TGTGCCAGCAGTGTAGTGGGAGGAGCGATCTACGAGCAGTACTTC.

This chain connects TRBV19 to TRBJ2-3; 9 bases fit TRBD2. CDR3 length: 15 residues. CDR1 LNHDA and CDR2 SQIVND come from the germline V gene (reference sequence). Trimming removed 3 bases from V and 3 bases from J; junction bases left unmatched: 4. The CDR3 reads CASSMIAGGTDTQYF. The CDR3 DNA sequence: TGTGCCAGTAGTATGATTGCGGGAGGGACAGATACGCAGTATTTT.

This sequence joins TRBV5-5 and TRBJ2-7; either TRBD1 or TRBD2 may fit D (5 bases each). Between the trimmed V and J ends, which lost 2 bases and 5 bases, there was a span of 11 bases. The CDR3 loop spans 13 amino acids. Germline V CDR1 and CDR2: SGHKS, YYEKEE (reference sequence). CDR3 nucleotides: TGTGCCAGCAGCTTCGAGGGGAGCAACGAGCAGTACTTC. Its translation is CASSFEGSNEQYF.

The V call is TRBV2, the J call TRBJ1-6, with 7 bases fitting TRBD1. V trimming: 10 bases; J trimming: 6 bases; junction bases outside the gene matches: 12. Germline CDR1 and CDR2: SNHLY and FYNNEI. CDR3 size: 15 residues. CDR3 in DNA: TGTGCCACCCAGACCGGACAGGCTGTTAATTCACCCCTCCACTTT. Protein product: CATQTGQAVNSPLHF.